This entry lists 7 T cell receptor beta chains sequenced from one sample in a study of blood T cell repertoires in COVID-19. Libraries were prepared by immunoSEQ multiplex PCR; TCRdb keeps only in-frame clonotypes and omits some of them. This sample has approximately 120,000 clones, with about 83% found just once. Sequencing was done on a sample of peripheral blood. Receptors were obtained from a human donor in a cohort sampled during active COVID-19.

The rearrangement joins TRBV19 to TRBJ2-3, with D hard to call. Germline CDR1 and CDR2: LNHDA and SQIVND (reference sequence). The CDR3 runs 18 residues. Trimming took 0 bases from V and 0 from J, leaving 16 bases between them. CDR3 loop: CASSIDLVTPLSTDTQYF. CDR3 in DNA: TGTGCCAGTAGTATAGATTTGGTCACACCCCTTAGCACAGATACGCAGTATTTT. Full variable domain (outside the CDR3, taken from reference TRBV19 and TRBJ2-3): DGGITQSPKYLFRKEGQNVTLSCEQNLNHDAMYWYRQDPGQGLRLIYYSQIVNDFQKGDIAEGYSVSREKKESFPLTVTSAQKNPTAFYLCASSIDLVTPLSTDTQYFGPGTRLTVL.

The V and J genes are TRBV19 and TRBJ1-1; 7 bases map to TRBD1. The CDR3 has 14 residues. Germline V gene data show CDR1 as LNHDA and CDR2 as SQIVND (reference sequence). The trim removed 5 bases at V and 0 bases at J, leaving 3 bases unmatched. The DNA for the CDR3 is TGTGCCAGTAGTCAGGGACAGTTGAACACTGAAGCTTTCTTT. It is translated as CASSQGQLNTEAFF. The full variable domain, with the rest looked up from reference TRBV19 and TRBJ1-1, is DGGITQSPKYLFRKEGQNVTLSCEQNLNHDAMYWYRQDPGQGLRLIYYSQIVNDFQKGDIAEGYSVSREKKESFPLTVTSAQKNPTAFYLCASSQGQLNTEAFFGQGTRLTVV.

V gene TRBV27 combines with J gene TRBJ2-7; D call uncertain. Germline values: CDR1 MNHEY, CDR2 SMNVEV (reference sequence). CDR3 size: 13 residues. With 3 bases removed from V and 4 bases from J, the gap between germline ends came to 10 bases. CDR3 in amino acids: CASSFLTHYEQYF. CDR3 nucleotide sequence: TGTGCCAGCAGTTTCCTGACACATTACGAGCAGTACTTC.

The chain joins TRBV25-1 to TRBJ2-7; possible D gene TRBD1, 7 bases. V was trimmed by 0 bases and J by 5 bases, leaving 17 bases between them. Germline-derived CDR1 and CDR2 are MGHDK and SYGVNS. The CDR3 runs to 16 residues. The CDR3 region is CASSEYGGTVVHEQYF. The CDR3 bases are TGTGCCAGCAGTGAATATGGGGGGACAGTCGTACACGAGCAGTACTTC.

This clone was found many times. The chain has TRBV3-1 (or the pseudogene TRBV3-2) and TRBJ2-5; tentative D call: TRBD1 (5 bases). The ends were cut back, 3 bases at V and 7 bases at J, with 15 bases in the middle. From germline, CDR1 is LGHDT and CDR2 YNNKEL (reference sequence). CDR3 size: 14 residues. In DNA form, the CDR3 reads TGTGCCAGCAGCCAGGGTTGGGGCCCAGGGACCCAGTACTTC. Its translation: CASSQGWGPGTQYF.

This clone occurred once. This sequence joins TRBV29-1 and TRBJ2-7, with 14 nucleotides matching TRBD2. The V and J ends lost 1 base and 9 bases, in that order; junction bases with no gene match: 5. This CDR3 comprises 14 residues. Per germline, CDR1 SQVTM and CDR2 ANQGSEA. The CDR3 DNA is TGCAGCGTTGAAGTGGGACTAGCGGGAGAGGGGCAGTACTTC. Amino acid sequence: CSVEVGLAGEGQYF.

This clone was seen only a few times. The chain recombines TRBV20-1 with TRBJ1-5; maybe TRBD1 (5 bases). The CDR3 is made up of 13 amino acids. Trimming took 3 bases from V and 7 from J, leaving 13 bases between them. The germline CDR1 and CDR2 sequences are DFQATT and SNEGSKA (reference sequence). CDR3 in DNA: TGCAGTGCTAGTCCGGGGGGAAAGCAGCCCCAGCATTTT. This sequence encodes CSASPGGKQPQHF.